This T cell receptor (beta chain) was captured by sequencing in a study of blood T cell repertoires in COVID-19. V was shortened by 3 bases and J by 1 base, with 10 bases between the two germline ends. Germline CDR1 reads WNHNN; CDR2 reads SYGVQD (reference sequence). CDR3 length equals 15 residues. Sequenced by immunoSEQ multiplex PCR; TCRdb stores in-frame clones only, minus some. Here the sample spans 150,000 or so clones, roughly 90% being singletons. The chain combines TRBV10-1 with TRBJ1-5, with a tentative D call TRBD1 (5 bases). The sequencing sample was made of PBMCs or T cells enriched from blood (not recorded which). The TCR comes from a woman in her thirties with acute COVID-19. CDR3 in DNA: TGCGCCAGCAGTGACCGGGGGGTAAGCAATCAGCCCCAGCATTTT. Its translation: CASSDRGVSNQPQHF.